Following are 15 T cell receptor beta chains from one sample sequenced in a study of blood T cell repertoires in COVID-19. The assay was immunoSEQ multiplex PCR, and TCRdb's table has in-frame clones only and misses some. This table holds 63,000 or so clones, around 90% found once. The sample was peripheral blood. The receptors come from a human donor in a cohort sampled during active COVID-19.

The chain employs TRBV7-2 and TRBJ1-5, with 7 positions matching TRBD1. The CDR3 has 16 amino acids. The germline gives CDR1 SGHTA, CDR2 FQGNSA. Trimming cost V 1 base and J 3 bases; bases outside gene matches: 6. As DNA, the CDR3 is TGTGCCAGCAGCTTAGGACCAGGGGGGAACAATCAGCCCCAGCATTTT. It yields the protein CASSLGPGGNNQPQHF.

The rearrangement links TRBV5-1 to TRBJ2-2, with D possibly matching TRBD2 (6 bases). CDR1 SGHRS and CDR2 YFSETQ come from the germline V gene. Deletions cut 4 bases from V and 3 bases from J, with 10 bases between. The CDR3 runs 14 residues. The CDR3 reads CASSRGLDTGELFF. CDR3 coding DNA: TGCGCCAGCAGCAGGGGACTTGACACCGGGGAGCTGTTTTTT.

The genes are TRBV6-6 and TRBJ2-1; 9 bases line up with TRBD1. V trimming: 5 bases; J trimming: 9 bases; junction bases outside the gene matches: 11. The CDR3 length is 15 residues. CDR1 and CDR2 (germline): MNHNY, SVGAGI (reference sequence). This CDR3 is CASSQMTGGSSEQFF. CDR3 nucleotides: TGTGCCAGCAGTCAAATGACAGGGGGGAGCAGTGAGCAGTTCTTC.

The rearrangement uses TRBV7-2 and TRBJ1-2; D call uncertain. This CDR3 has 14 residues. The V end was cut by 1 base, the J end by 7 bases, with 13 bases between. CDR1 and CDR2 from the germline V gene are SGHTA and FQGNSA. The CDR3 DNA sequence: TGTGCCAGCAGCTTAGGAACAGCCTATAGTGGCTACACCTTC. Protein sequence: CASSLGTAYSGYTF.

The chain recombines TRBV3-1 (or the pseudogene TRBV3-2) with TRBJ1-2; D gene ambiguous. Trimming pared 0 bases from V and 4 bases from J, leaving 9 bases between. The CDR3 consists of 14 residues. Germline lookup yields CDR1 LGHDT and CDR2 YNNKEL (reference sequence). The CDR3 region is CASSQDQSVYGYTF. The CDR3 DNA reads as TGTGCCAGCAGCCAAGATCAAAGCGTCTATGGCTACACCTTC.

As regards this clone: Distinct nucleotide sequences in the sample also encode this CDR3. The chain has TRBV9 and TRBJ1-5; tentative D call: TRBD1 (5 bases). The CDR3 is 14 residues long. From germline, CDR1 is SGDLS and CDR2 YYNGEE. Trimming removed 2 bases from V and 4 bases from J, with 10 bases in between. The CDR3 protein is CASSVGGGNQPQHF. Here the CDR3 DNA reads TGTGCCAGCAGCGTGGGTGGGGGGAATCAGCCCCAGCATTTT.

The CDR3 nucleotides read TGTGCCAGCAGGGGTAGCGGGAGGTTTTTCGCAGATACGCAGTATTTT. This sequence encodes CASRGSGRFFADTQYF. The rearrangement uses TRBV3-1 (or the pseudogene TRBV3-2) and TRBJ2-3; TRBD2 matches 10 bases. This CDR3 is built from 16 residues. Germline trimming cut 6 bases from V and 4 bases from J; bases unmatched to any gene: 10. CDR1 and CDR2 from the germline V gene are LGHDT and YNNKEL (reference sequence).

This chain connects TRBV5-6 to TRBJ1-2; D remains ambiguous. Deletions cut 7 bases from V and 3 bases from J, with 10 bases between. The CDR3 has 12 amino acids. From germline, CDR1 is SGHDT and CDR2 YYEEEE. CDR3 in amino acids: CASERRDYGYTF. The DNA of the CDR3 is TGTGCCAGCGAACGACGGGACTATGGCTACACCTTC.

The chain carries TRBV6-5 and TRBJ2-7, with 9 nucleotides matching TRBD1. Germline CDR1 MNHEY, CDR2 SVGAGI. The CDR3 covers 12 residues. V lost 8 bases, J lost 3 bases, and 2 bases stayed unmatched. In DNA form, the CDR3 reads TGTGCCAGCGGACAGGGGTACTACGAGCAGTACTTC. Residues: CASGQGYYEQYF.

The chain joins TRBV20-1 to TRBJ2-1, with D possibly being TRBD2 (5 bases). This CDR3 has 14 amino acids. V lost 6 bases and J 0 bases, leaving 12 bases between the germline ends. Germline V lookup: CDR1 DFQATT, CDR2 SNEGSKA (reference sequence). The CDR3 region has the DNA TGCAGTGCAAGTGCGGGTAGCTCCTACAATGAGCAGTTCTTC. The encoded protein is CSASAGSSYNEQFF.

The rearrangement uses TRBV9 and TRBJ1-1, with 10 bases that match TRBD1. CDR1 is SGDLS and CDR2 is YYNGEE in the germline V gene. With V trimmed by 4 bases and J by 4 bases, 13 bases remained unmatched. The CDR3 covers 17 residues. DNA for the CDR3: TGTGCCAGCAGCCCGTCCGGGACAGGGGTTGTCGGCACTGAAGCTTTCTTT. Amino acids: CASSPSGTGVVGTEAFF. The full variable domain, completed using reference TRBV9 and TRBJ1-1, is DSGVTQTPKHLITATGQRVTLRCSPRSGDLSVYWYQQSLDQGLQFLIQYYNGEERAKGNILERFSAQQFPDLHSELNLSSLELGDSALYFCASSPSGTGVVGTEAFFGQGTRLTVV.

V usage is TRBV28 and J usage is TRBJ1-2, with 8 positions matching TRBD1. The ends lost 7 bases at V and 7 bases at J; junction bases unmatched: 8. Germline-derived CDR1 and CDR2 are MDHEN and SYDVKM. The length of the CDR3 is 13 residues. Here the CDR3 reads CASTNAGTGGYTF. CDR3 nucleotide sequence: TGTGCCAGCACTAACGCCGGGACAGGTGGCTACACCTTC.

This chain uses TRBV12-3 or TRBV12-4 with TRBJ2-5; 10 bases agree with TRBD1. The CDR3 runs 13 residues. V trimming: 7 bases; J trimming: 5 bases; junction bases outside the gene matches: 4. The CDR3 nucleotides read TGTGCCAGCACATCGGACAGGGGGGAGACCCAGTACTTC. Protein: CASTSDRGETQYF.

This clone was seen a few times. This chain links TRBV27 with TRBJ2-7; 8 nucleotides line up with TRBD2. Germline values: CDR1 MNHEY, CDR2 SMNVEV (reference sequence). The CDR3 contains 12 residues. Trimming removed 5 bases from V and 8 bases from J; junction bases left unmatched: 5. DNA of the CDR3: TGTGCCAGCAGTAGCGGGAGAGGCAAGCAGTACTTC. This encodes CASSSGRGKQYF.

This clone has just one count. The chain recombines TRBV5-5 with TRBJ2-7; possible D gene TRBD1, 6 bases. Trimming stripped 1 base from V and 2 bases from J, with 22 bases between. The CDR3 runs 18 residues. CDR1 SGHKS and CDR2 YYEKEE come from the germline V gene (reference sequence). The CDR3 DNA sequence: TGTGCCAGCAGCTTGTACAGGGTAGACCGAAGCTTGGCCTACGAGCAGTACTTC. This translates into CASSLYRVDRSLAYEQYF.